The text below deals with one TCR beta chain. This entry is derived from a study of blood T cell repertoires in COVID-19. Overall study context: Researchers got acute and convalescent COVID-19 samples from the United States, Italy and Spain. In each case, the material was cDNA or gDNA derived from T cells, B-cell-depleted T cells, or PBMCs.

Per the original methods: Amplification of reference gene primers was used by the study to estimate nucleated cell counts. Clones were read by immunoSEQ multiplex PCR, and TCRdb kept only the in-frame ones, dropping some. That table is the source of V, J and clone size, and D and trimming were worked out from the DNA. The repertoire has some 220,000 clones, 83% of them found once; the top ten carry roughly 1.3%. Enrollment of patients from Seattle took place during active infection, with longitudinal follow-up. Germline assignment: CDR1 SGHTA and CDR2 FQGNSA. The trim removed 4 bases at V and 4 bases at J, leaving 8 bases unmatched. The CDR3 contains 16 residues.

Source material: peripheral blood. This sequence originates from a woman aged 25 to 39 with COVID-19, enrolled during active disease. V and J are TRBV7-2 and TRBJ2-1; 9 nucleotides agree with TRBD1. Here the CDR3 DNA reads TGTGCCAGCAGCTCTTCCCGGGACAGGGCATACAATGAGCAGTTCTTC. This translates into CASSSSRDRAYNEQFF.